This T cell receptor (beta chain) was captured by sequencing in a study of vaccination effects on CD4 cells after COVID-19. On the study more broadly: A couple of convalescent donors provided samples 16 days and one week before vaccination.

There are 15 residues in the CDR3. The V gene's germline CDR1 is SGHRS and CDR2 YFSETQ. V lost 4 bases and J lost 4; bases outside the gene matches: 6. TCRdb keeps only in-frame clones here, not all; method: immunoSEQ multiplex PCR. This repertoire shows about 45,000 clones, around 74% found once; its top ten account for 25% to 30%. Sequencing followed a ViraFEST assay step that expanded antigen-specific CD4+ T cells with viral peptide pools. After roughly 10 days in culture, the CD4+ T cells were isolated. Convalescent patients had PCR-confirmed SARS-CoV-2 infection between March and December 2020. Wells of roughly 1.9 million PBMC each were grown with about 9.3 IU/ml IL-2 and about 9.7 ug/ml peptides. In the cultures, half the medium was exchanged for IL-2 medium on days 3 and 7. This clone was recorded a few times. Its specificity is unknown.

This sequence originates from a human donor who had a prior SARS-CoV-2 infection. V is TRBV5-1 and J is TRBJ2-1; 9 bases match TRBD2. The sequences come from CD4+ T cells from PBMCs cultured with a peptide pool, collected before COVID-19 vaccination. CDR3 amino acids: CASSLLAGAYNEQFF. CDR3 sequence (DNA): TGCGCCAGCAGCCTTTTAGCGGGGGCGTACAATGAGCAGTTCTTC.